Listed below are T cell receptor beta chains from one sample, sequenced in a study of high-grade serous ovarian cancer treatment subgroups. Data came from immunoSEQ multiplex PCR; TCRdb stores just in-frame clones and leaves some out. The sample contains fewer than 3,500 clones, roughly 70% of which appear only once. The sequenced sample was tumor tissue. These receptors originate from a human donor with high-grade serous ovarian cancer. CDR3s include the opening cysteine and the closing phenylalanine or tryptophan. The D gene is left open where the match is weak. Clone size is not always given. Where it is, it says once, few, many or a class for expanded clones.

v_call	j_call	d_call	clone_size	cdr3_aa	cdr3_nt
TRBV9	TRBJ2-2	.	.	CASSVATPTGELFF	TGTGCCAGCAGCGTAGCTACGCCCACCGGGGAGCTGTTTTTT
TRBV2	TRBJ2-2	.	.	CASSEDLLVTGELFF	TGTGCCAGCAGTGAAGATCTACTAGTCACCGGGGAGCTGTTTTTT
TRBV4-2	TRBJ1-6	.	few	CASSQEAGRGSPLHF	TGTGCCAGCAGCCAAGAGGCAGGCCGGGGATCACCCCTCCACTTT
TRBV6-1	TRBJ1-1	TRBD1	.	CASSFNRGYAFF	TGTGCCAGCAGTTTCAACAGGGGATACGCTTTCTTT
TRBV5-4	TRBJ1-1	TRBD1	.	CASSPTGRNTEAFF	TGTGCCAGCAGCCCGACAGGGAGGAACACTGAAGCTTTCTTT
TRBV14	TRBJ2-7	.	.	CASSPYSPANYEQYF	TGTGCCAGCAGCCCCTATAGTCCAGCCAACTACGAGCAGTACTTC
TRBV5-6	TRBJ1-2	.	.	CASSFEGSTYGYTF	TGTGCCAGCAGCTTCGAGGGGTCCACCTATGGCTACACCTTC
TRBV9	TRBJ2-3	TRBD2	.	CASSVAAGGSSTDTQYF	TGTGCCAGCAGCGTAGCAGCCGGGGGGTCAAGCACAGATACGCAGTATTTT
TRBV19	TRBJ2-3	.	.	CASTERAGGSTDTQYF	TGTGCCAGTACCGAAAGGGCAGGGGGGAGCACAGATACGCAGTATTTT
TRBV7-9	TRBJ2-7	TRBD2	.	CASSLHGLADLKQYF	TGTGCCAGCAGCCTACACGGACTAGCGGATTTGAAGCAGTACTTC
TRBV2	TRBJ2-3	.	.	CASSEGGLTDTQYF	TGTGCCAGCAGTGAGGGGGGGCTTACAGATACGCAGTATTTT
TRBV9	TRBJ2-7	.	.	CASSVGGHSYEQYF	TGTGCCAGCAGCGTTGGGGGACACTCCTACGAGCAGTACTTC
TRBV19	TRBJ2-1	TRBD2	.	CASSIGLAGGQSEQFF	TGTGCCAGTAGTATAGGGCTAGCGGGGGGGCAAAGTGAGCAGTTCTTC
TRBV27	TRBJ2-7	TRBD2	.	CASRSLAGPYEQYF	TGTGCCAGCAGATCACTAGCGGGACCCTACGAGCAGTACTTC
TRBV28	TRBJ2-7	.	.	CASSLPGTPSYEQYF	TGTGCCAGCAGTTTACCAGGGACCCCCTCCTACGAGCAGTACTTC
TRBV28	TRBJ2-7	.	.	CASSPTGTPLYEQYF	TGTGCCAGCAGTCCCACCGGGACACCCCTCTACGAGCAGTACTTC
TRBV6-6	TRBJ2-7	TRBD1	.	CASSYDPGQGSEQYF	TGTGCCAGCAGTTACGACCCCGGACAGGGAAGCGAGCAGTACTTC
TRBV28	TRBJ2-7	TRBD2	.	CASSFLAGDEQYF	TGTGCCAGCAGTTTTCTAGCGGGAGACGAGCAGTACTTC
TRBV4-3	TRBJ2-1	TRBD2	once	CASSQVAGGDYEQFF	TGCGCCAGCAGCCAAGTAGCGGGGGGTGATTATGAGCAGTTCTTC
TRBV28	TRBJ1-5	.	.	CASTSLDSNQPQHF	TGTGCCAGCACTTCCCTGGACAGCAATCAGCCCCAGCATTTT
TRBV5-1	TRBJ1-2	TRBD1	.	CASGQVGGYGYTF	TGCGCCAGCGGACAGGTTGGGGGCTATGGCTACACCTTC
TRBV5-6	TRBJ2-5	TRBD2	.	CASSGGGNQETQYF	TGTGCCAGCAGCGGCGGGGGGAACCAAGAGACCCAGTACTTC
TRBV21-1	TRBJ1-5	.	.	CASNLSRRTPGGSSNQPQHF	TGTGCCAGCAACCTATCGAGGAGGACCCCCGGAGGATCGAGCAATCAGCCCCAGCATTTT
TRBV19	TRBJ1-5	.	few	CASSAGVGRWDQPQHF	TGTGCCAGTAGTGCGGGAGTTGGGCGGTGGGATCAGCCCCAGCATTTT